One sample yielded the 21 T cell receptor beta chains listed below, sequenced in a study of blood T cell repertoires in COVID-19. The data were produced by immunoSEQ multiplex PCR, yet TCRdb's version contains in-frame clones alone and is incomplete. This table holds roughly 100,000 clones, about 85% found once. Material for sequencing was peripheral blood. The receptors derive from a middle-aged man with active COVID-19.

The V call is TRBV5-1, the J call TRBJ2-7, with 7 bases aligning to TRBD1. The trim removed 0 bases at V and 6 bases at J, leaving 9 bases unmatched. CDR3 size: 15 residues. From germline, CDR1 is SGHRS and CDR2 YFSETQ. The CDR3 protein is CASSLEGGKIGEQYF. In nucleotides, the CDR3 is TGCGCCAGCAGCTTGGAAGGGGGCAAAATTGGCGAGCAGTACTTC.

The chain joins TRBV14 to TRBJ2-7; the D is unclear. Trimming removed 1 base from V and 2 bases from J, with 6 bases in between. CDR3 size: 13 residues. Germline lookup yields CDR1 SGHDN and CDR2 FVKESK. CDR3 nucleotides: TGTGCCAGCAGCCAAGCGCGAGCCTACGAGCAGTACTTC. Residues: CASSQARAYEQYF.

The chain combines TRBV10-2 with TRBJ1-2, with 7 bases lining up with TRBD1. Germline trimming cut 0 bases from V and 2 bases from J; bases unmatched to any gene: 3. Germline-derived CDR1 and CDR2 are WSHSY and SAAADI. This CDR3 comprises 15 residues. CDR3 in DNA: TGCGCCAGCAGTGAGTCGACAGGGAGAAACTATGGCTACACCTTC. Residues: CASSESTGRNYGYTF.

This sequence joins TRBV28 and TRBJ2-7, with 7 bases lining up with TRBD1. CDR1 MDHEN and CDR2 SYDVKM come from the germline V gene. The J segment lost 3 bases and the V segment lost 9 bases, leaving 11 bases of the junction unmatched. The CDR3 length is 14 residues. The CDR3 loop reads CASYRTGPLYEQYF. For the CDR3, the DNA is TGTGCCAGTTACCGGACAGGCCCTCTCTACGAGCAGTACTTC.

The rearrangement joins TRBV7-8 to TRBJ1-5; 7 bases agree with TRBD1. CDR3 size: 16 residues. Germline CDR1 SGHVS, CDR2 FQNEAQ. With 3 bases clipped from V and 0 bases from J, the junction kept 5 bases outside the gene matches. Here the CDR3 DNA reads TGTGCCAGCAGCTTTAAGGACAGGATTAGCAATCAGCCCCAGCATTTT. Its translation: CASSFKDRISNQPQHF.

The V call is TRBV19, the J call TRBJ2-7; D is possibly TRBD2 (6 bases). CDR3 length: 17 residues. Germline V CDR1 and CDR2: LNHDA, SQIVND (reference sequence). Trimming left V 8 bases short and J 7 bases short, with 30 bases between. In DNA form, the CDR3 reads TGTGCCAGTCAACCCTCTTCACGGGGGTCAATCTCCGGGGAGCAGTACTTC. Amino acid sequence: CASQPSSRGSISGEQYF.

This chain links TRBV15 with TRBJ2-1; 7 bases line up with TRBD2. V was clipped by 6 bases and J by 5 bases; unmatched bases: 7. This CDR3 is built from 14 residues. The V gene's germline CDR1 is LNHNV and CDR2 YYDKDF (reference sequence). CDR3 sequence: CATRDRLANNEQFF. In nucleotides, the CDR3 is TGTGCCACCAGAGACCGACTAGCCAACAATGAGCAGTTCTTC. The full variable domain, completed using reference TRBV15 and TRBJ2-1, is DAMVIQNPRYQVTQFGKPVTLSCSQTLNHNVMYWYQQKSSQAPKLLFHYYDKDFNNEADTPDNFQSRRPNTSFCFLDIRSPGLGDTAMYLCATRDRLANNEQFFGPGTRLTVL.

The chain couples TRBV6-1 to TRBJ1-1; weak D call: TRBD1 (6 bases). V was cut by 2 bases and J by 6 bases, with 13 bases left in between. The length of the CDR3 is 14 residues. Germline V gives CDR1 MNHNS, CDR2 SASEGT. The CDR3 bases are TGTGCCAGCAGTGAAAGGGTACAGGGACCTGAAGCTTTCTTT. Encoded protein: CASSERVQGPEAFF.

The CDR3 reads CASSLSSPGNYEQYF. The CDR3 DNA reads as TGTGCCAGCAGTTTATCCTCCCCAGGGAACTACGAGCAGTACTTC. The V gene is TRBV27, the J gene TRBJ2-7; perhaps TRBD1 as D (5 bases). V gave up 0 bases and J gave up 3 bases, with 12 bases separating them. Germline V lookup: CDR1 MNHEY, CDR2 SMNVEV (reference sequence). The CDR3 is made up of 15 amino acids.

This clone was detected only once. The rearrangement links TRBV6-4 to TRBJ2-7; TRBD2 might be the D (6 bases). The length of the CDR3 is 14 residues. The ends were cut back, 2 bases at V and 7 bases at J, with 15 bases in the middle. CDR1 and CDR2 from the germline V gene are MRHNA and SNTAGT. The CDR3 DNA reads as TGTGCCAGCAGTGACGGGGAGCGCGCGGGGGAGCAGTACTTC. This gives the protein CASSDGERAGEQYF.

In nucleotides, the CDR3 is TGCGCCAGCAGCTTGGGGCCCGACAATGAGCAGTTCTTC. Protein: CASSLGPDNEQFF. The chain links TRBV5-1 to TRBJ2-1; D remains unclear. V lost 0 bases, J lost 5 bases, and 6 bases lay in between. CDR1 is SGHRS, CDR2 YFSETQ, per germline. The CDR3 totals 13 residues.

CDR3 residues: CASSQATGGGGNTIYF. CDR3 nucleotide sequence: TGCGCCAGCAGCCAAGCGACAGGGGGCGGCGGAAACACCATATATTTT. V gene TRBV4-3 combines with J gene TRBJ1-3; 10 nucleotides line up with TRBD1. Germline-derived CDR1 and CDR2 are LGHNA and YSLEER. Unmatched junction bases numbered 4, after V lost 1 base and J lost 4 bases. The CDR3 sequence is 16 residues long.

The genes are TRBV18 and TRBJ2-2, with 7 bases matching TRBD1. CDR1 is KGHSH, CDR2 LQKENI, per germline. This CDR3 has 16 residues. With 6 bases clipped from V and 4 bases from J, the junction kept 11 bases outside the gene matches. CDR3 amino acids: CASSPLSGQVTGELFF. CDR3 nucleotide sequence: TGTGCCAGCTCCCCTTTGTCTGGACAGGTCACCGGGGAGCTGTTTTTT.

This clone was seen more than once but under ten times. The V gene is TRBV6-6, the J gene TRBJ2-3, with a possible D match to TRBD1 (8 bases). The germline V and J ends were trimmed by 7 bases and 6 bases, with 23 bases remaining between them. This CDR3 has 16 amino acids. The V gene's germline CDR1 is MNHNY and CDR2 SVGAGI (reference sequence). The CDR3 DNA follows: TGTGCCAGCACAACCTCAGGGGGCGGGAGAGGGGATACGCAGTATTTT. Its protein is CASTTSGGGRGDTQYF.

This chain links TRBV6-5 with TRBJ2-5; a possible D gene is TRBD2 (5 bases). Germline values: CDR1 MNHEY, CDR2 SVGAGI. This CDR3 has 13 amino acids. V lost 7 bases to trimming and J lost 1 base, with 10 bases between them. CDR3 in amino acids: CASTRDPQETQYF. The CDR3 DNA reads as TGTGCCAGCACCCGGGATCCCCAAGAGACCCAGTACTTC.

The chain couples TRBV5-1 to TRBJ2-7, with a weak D call TRBD2 (6 bases). The CDR3 extends over 14 amino acids. CDR1 and CDR2 (germline): SGHRS, YFSETQ. V dropped 2 bases and J dropped 7 bases, with 16 bases sitting between them. CDR3: CASSLGGAPEEQYF. The CDR3 DNA follows: TGCGCCAGCAGCTTAGGCGGGGCCCCCGAGGAGCAGTACTTC. Using reference TRBV5-1 and TRBJ2-7 for the parts outside the CDR3, the full variable domain is KAGVTQTPRYLIKTRGQQVTLSCSPISGHRSVSWYQQTPGQGLQFLFEYFSETQRNKGNFPGRFSGRQFSNSRSEMNVSTLELGDSALYLCASSLGGAPEEQYFGPGTRLTVT.

This chain uses TRBV30 with TRBJ2-7; no reliable D call. Trimming removed 1 base from V and 1 base from J, with 8 bases in between. CDR3 length: 13 residues. Germline V CDR1 and CDR2: GTSNPN, SVGIG (reference sequence). The DNA of the CDR3 is TGTGCCTGGAGTGCAGAAGCGTCCTACGAGCAGTACTTC. It specifies CAWSAEASYEQYF.

The chain joins TRBV28 to TRBJ2-6; D ambiguous. From germline, CDR1 is MDHEN and CDR2 SYDVKM. The CDR3 extends over 14 amino acids. The V gene lost 5 bases and the J gene lost 2 bases, with 7 bases spanning the gap. The CDR3 sequence is CASSPTTGANVLTF. DNA for the CDR3: TGTGCCAGCAGTCCTACGACTGGGGCCAACGTCCTGACTTTC.

V is TRBV19 and J is TRBJ2-5, with 10 bases aligning to TRBD2. Germline V gene sequence: CDR1 LNHDA, CDR2 SQIVND (reference sequence). V lost 6 bases, J lost 4 bases, and 17 bases stayed unmatched. The CDR3 extends over 18 amino acids. CDR3 nucleotide sequence: TGTGCCAGTAGACCAACTAGCGGGGCTACCCGAGGGCGAGAGACCCAGTACTTC. As protein: CASRPTSGATRGRETQYF.

The chain employs TRBV7-9 and TRBJ1-5; D uncertain. CDR3 size: 14 residues. V dropped 6 bases and J dropped 3 bases, with 12 bases sitting between them. Germline lookup yields CDR1 SEHNR and CDR2 FQNEAQ (reference sequence). The CDR3 bases are TGTGCCAGCAGTGAGGAGGCAACCAATCAGCCCCAGCATTTT. Its protein product is CASSEEATNQPQHF.

V gene TRBV7-2 combines with J gene TRBJ2-1, with 13 bases fitting TRBD2. The germline CDR1 and CDR2 sequences are SGHTA and FQGNSA. V dropped 5 bases and J dropped 7; count of bases not matched to a gene: 5. The CDR3 consists of 15 residues. The CDR3 reads CASSQGLAGPNEQFF. The CDR3 DNA is TGTGCCAGCAGCCAGGGACTAGCGGGGCCTAATGAGCAGTTCTTC. The full variable domain, its missing parts supplied by reference TRBV7-2 and TRBJ2-1, is GAGVSQSPSNKVTEKGKDVELRCDPISGHTALYWYRQSLGQGLEFLIYFQGNSAPDKSGLPSDRFSAERTGGSVSTLTIQRTQQEDSAVYLCASSQGLAGPNEQFFGPGTRLTVL.